The next 18 T cell receptor beta chains were all read from a single sample in a study of cytomegalovirus exposure and HLA in healthy donors. Profiled with immunoSEQ multiplex PCR; TCRdb holds only in-frame clones, not every one. The data show over 100,000 clones, approximately 90% seen once. Sequencing input: PBMCs. The receptors originated from a woman in her late teens or twenties in good health and CMV-seropositive.

The rearrangement joins TRBV7-3 to TRBJ2-5, with D possibly being TRBD2 (7 bases). The CDR3 loop spans 15 amino acids. The germline V gene has CDR1 SGHTA and CDR2 FQGTGA. V was pared by 1 base and J by 6 bases, with 15 bases between. The CDR3 DNA is TGTGCCAGCAGCTTAATGGGGGGGCCTGGGCAGACCCAGTACTTC. It codes for CASSLMGGPGQTQYF.

The genes are TRBV15 and TRBJ2-1, with D tentatively TRBD1 (6 bases). V shed 1 base and J shed 7 bases, with 14 bases lying between them. From germline, CDR1 is LNHNV and CDR2 YYDKDF (reference sequence). The CDR3 is 15 amino acids. The CDR3 sequence is CATSRVTGWENEQFF. Written as DNA, the CDR3 is TGTGCCACCAGCAGAGTAACAGGGTGGGAAAATGAGCAGTTCTTC.

The J gene is TRBJ2-5, the V gene TRBV9; 10 nucleotides match TRBD2. The germline V gene encodes CDR1 SGDLS and CDR2 YYNGEE. The CDR3 consists of 17 residues. V was pared by 0 bases and J by 1 base, with 6 bases of the junction left unmatched. The CDR3 nucleotides are TGTGCCAGCAGCGTAGGCTTTAGCGGGGGGTCCCAAGAGACCCAGTACTTC. It is translated as CASSVGFSGGSQETQYF.

The chain is built from TRBV9 and TRBJ2-1; D call uncertain. Germline lookup yields CDR1 SGDLS and CDR2 YYNGEE. The CDR3 has 15 residues. Between the trimmed V and J ends, which lost 3 bases and 6 bases, there was a span of 16 bases. The CDR3 DNA reads as TGTGCCAGCAGCGCCGACACGGTTCGCCTCAATGAGCAGTTCTTC. Translation gives CASSADTVRLNEQFF.

The chain is built from TRBV28 and TRBJ1-1; weak D call: TRBD1 (6 bases). Looked up from germline, CDR1 is MDHEN and CDR2 is SYDVKM. CDR3 size: 15 residues. V was cut by 5 bases and J by 0 bases, with 13 bases left in between. This CDR3 reads CASSPPDRLNTEAFF. As DNA, the CDR3 is TGTGCCAGCAGTCCACCCGACAGGCTGAACACTGAAGCTTTCTTT.

This clone occurred a few times. The rearrangement joins TRBV12-5 to TRBJ2-7, with D maybe TRBD2 (5 bases). Germline-derived CDR1 and CDR2 are LGHNT and FRNRAP. The CDR3 consists of 11 residues. Trimming took off 9 bases at V and 4 bases at J, with 10 bases between the two ends. The CDR3 sequence: CASGTGYEQYF. DNA for the CDR3: TGTGCTAGCGGCACGGGATACGAGCAGTACTTC.

This sequence joins TRBV2 and TRBJ2-2; 7 bases map to TRBD1. With 1 base clipped from V and 9 bases from J, the junction kept 8 bases outside the gene matches. This CDR3 comprises 15 residues. Germline loops: CDR1 SNHLY, CDR2 FYNNEI. CDR3 amino acids: CASSEETGRARELFF. The CDR3 nucleotides read TGTGCCAGCAGTGAAGAGACAGGGAGAGCGAGGGAGCTGTTTTTT.

The chain recombines TRBV6-5 with TRBJ2-5, with TRBD1 identical over 7 bases. This CDR3 region has 15 residues. Looked up from germline, CDR1 is MNHEY and CDR2 is SVGAGI. V lost 0 bases to trimming and J lost 1 base; unmatched junction nucleotides: 2. The CDR3 here is CASSYSTGFQETQYF. Written as DNA, the CDR3 is TGTGCCAGCAGTTACTCGACAGGGTTCCAAGAGACCCAGTACTTC.

This chain connects TRBV5-4 to TRBJ2-2; 7 positions match TRBD1. Germline trimming cut 4 bases from V and 4 bases from J; bases unmatched to any gene: 10. CDR3 size: 16 residues. CDR1 SGHNT and CDR2 YYREEE come from the germline V gene (reference sequence). The CDR3 sequence: CASSLDRLRGTGELFF. In nucleotides, the CDR3 is TGTGCCAGCAGCCTGGACAGGCTGCGAGGCACCGGGGAGCTGTTTTTT.

Details on this clone: The junction does not match germline at one end; this may be a read error. The J gene is TRBJ1-2, the V gene TRBV11-2; 9 nucleotides line up with TRBD1. The CDR3 runs to 18 residues. Germline V gives CDR1 SGHAT, CDR2 FQNNGV. DNA for the CDR3: TGTGCCAGCAGTTTAGTAACTATTGGACAGGGGTCACTCTATGGCTACACCTTC. It encodes CASSLVTIGQGSLYGYTF.

The genes are TRBV7-9 and TRBJ2-1; TRBD2 matches 10 bases. V dropped 1 base and J dropped 8; count of bases not matched to a gene: 5. This CDR3 region has 15 residues. CDR1 SEHNR and CDR2 FQNEAQ come from the germline V gene (reference sequence). For the CDR3, the DNA is TGTGCCAGCAGCTTAGGATTAACTAGCGGGGATGAGCAGTTCTTC. Encoded protein: CASSLGLTSGDEQFF. Full variable domain (rest looked up from reference TRBV7-9 and TRBJ2-1): DTGVSQNPRHKITKRGQNVTFRCDPISEHNRLYWYRQTLGQGPEFLTYFQNEAQLEKSRLLSDRFSAERPKGSFSTLEIQRTEQGDSAMYLCASSLGLTSGDEQFFGPGTRLTVL.

The chain recombines TRBV7-6 with TRBJ2-5; D is undetermined. Per germline, CDR1 SGHVS and CDR2 FNYEAQ. The CDR3 runs to 13 residues. V lost 3 bases and J 4 bases, leaving 9 bases between the germline ends. The CDR3 DNA is TGTGCCAGCAGCTTCAGTCCTCTAGAGACCCAGTACTTC. Translated, it gives CASSFSPLETQYF.

The genes are TRBV7-2 and TRBJ1-5; D gene uncertain. This CDR3 is 13 amino acids long. Germline values: CDR1 SGHTA, CDR2 FQGNSA. Trimming stripped 2 bases from V and 4 bases from J, with 6 bases between. The DNA of the CDR3 is TGTGCCAGCAGCTTATCCCAGAATCAGCCCCAGCATTTT. Its protein is CASSLSQNQPQHF.

J is TRBJ2-7 and V is TRBV27; D uncertain. Germline values: CDR1 MNHEY, CDR2 SMNVEV (reference sequence). CDR3 length equals 15 residues. V was trimmed by 5 bases and J by 5 bases, leaving 19 bases between them. CDR3 loop: CASSPLVYYFNEQYF. The CDR3, as DNA: TGTGCCAGCAGTCCCCTCGTGTATTACTTTAACGAGCAGTACTTC.

V gene TRBV4-1 combines with J gene TRBJ2-1; 9 nucleotides line up with TRBD2. CDR3 length: 13 amino acids. With V trimmed by 4 bases and J by 9 bases, 4 bases remained unmatched. Germline values: CDR1 MGHRA, CDR2 YSYEKL. CDR3 region: CASSLGTSLEQFF. The DNA of the CDR3 is TGCGCCAGCAGCCTCGGGACTAGCCTTGAGCAGTTCTTC.

Only a few counts were recorded for this clone. This chain links TRBV30 with TRBJ2-7; 7 bases map to TRBD2. The germline V gene has CDR1 GTSNPN and CDR2 SVGIG (reference sequence). The V and J ends lost 2 bases and 3 bases, in that order; junction bases with no gene match: 13. This CDR3 has 16 amino acids. CDR3 residues: CAWSPLGGGDFYEQYF. The CDR3 DNA follows: TGTGCCTGGAGTCCCCTAGGCGGGGGAGATTTCTACGAGCAGTACTTC.

The chain couples TRBV2 to TRBJ1-2, with 8 positions matching TRBD1. The CDR3 loop spans 15 amino acids. The ends lost 2 bases at V and 4 bases at J; junction bases unmatched: 6. The germline gives CDR1 SNHLY, CDR2 FYNNEI. For the CDR3, the DNA is TGTGCCAGCAGTGAAAGGCAGGGGGCTACCTATGGCTACACCTTC. It translates to CASSERQGATYGYTF.

V usage is TRBV28 and J usage is TRBJ2-6; a weak D match, TRBD2 (5 bases). Trimming left V 5 bases short and J 0 bases short, with 11 bases between. The CDR3 is 16 amino acids. Germline V gives CDR1 MDHEN, CDR2 SYDVKM. In DNA form, the CDR3 reads TGTGCCAGCAGTCTCCCGGGGTACTCTGGGGCCAACGTCCTGACTTTC. It codes for CASSLPGYSGANVLTF.